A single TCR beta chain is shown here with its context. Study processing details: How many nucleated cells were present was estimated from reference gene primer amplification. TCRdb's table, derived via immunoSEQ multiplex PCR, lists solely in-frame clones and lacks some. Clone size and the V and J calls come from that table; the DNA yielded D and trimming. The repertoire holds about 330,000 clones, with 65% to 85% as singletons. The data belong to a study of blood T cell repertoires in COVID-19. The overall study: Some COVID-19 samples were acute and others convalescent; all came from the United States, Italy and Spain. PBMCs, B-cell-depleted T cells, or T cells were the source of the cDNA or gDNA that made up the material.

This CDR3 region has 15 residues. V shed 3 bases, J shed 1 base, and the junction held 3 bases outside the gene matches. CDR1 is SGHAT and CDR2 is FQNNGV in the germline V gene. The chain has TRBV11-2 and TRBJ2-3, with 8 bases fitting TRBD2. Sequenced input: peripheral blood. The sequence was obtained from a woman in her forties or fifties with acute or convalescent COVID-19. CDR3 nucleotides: TGTGCCAGCAGCTTCCCGCGGGGGGGCACAGATACGCAGTATTTT. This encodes CASSFPRGGTDTQYF.